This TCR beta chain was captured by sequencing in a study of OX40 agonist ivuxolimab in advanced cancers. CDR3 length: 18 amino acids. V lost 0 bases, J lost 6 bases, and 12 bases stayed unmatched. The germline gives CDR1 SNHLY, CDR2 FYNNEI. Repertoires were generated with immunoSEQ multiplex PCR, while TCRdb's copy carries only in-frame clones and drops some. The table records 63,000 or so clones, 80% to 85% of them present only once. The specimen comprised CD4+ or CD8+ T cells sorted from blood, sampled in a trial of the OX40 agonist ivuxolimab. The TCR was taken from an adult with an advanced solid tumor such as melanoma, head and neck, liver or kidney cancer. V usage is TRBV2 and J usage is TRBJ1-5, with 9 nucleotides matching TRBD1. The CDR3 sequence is CASSEAHRDRVPGQPQHF. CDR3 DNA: TGTGCCAGCAGTGAAGCGCACAGGGACAGGGTACCCGGTCAGCCCCAGCATTTT.